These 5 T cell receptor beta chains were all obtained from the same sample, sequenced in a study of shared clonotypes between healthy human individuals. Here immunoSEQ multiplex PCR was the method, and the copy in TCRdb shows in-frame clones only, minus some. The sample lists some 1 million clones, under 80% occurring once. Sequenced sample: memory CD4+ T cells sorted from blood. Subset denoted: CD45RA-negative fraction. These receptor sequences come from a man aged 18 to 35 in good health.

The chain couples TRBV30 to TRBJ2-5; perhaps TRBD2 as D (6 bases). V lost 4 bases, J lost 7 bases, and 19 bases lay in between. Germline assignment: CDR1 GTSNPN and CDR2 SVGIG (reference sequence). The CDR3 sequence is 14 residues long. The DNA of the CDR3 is TGTGCCTGGAATACCGGGAGCCCGTACGGGACCCAGTACTTC. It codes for CAWNTGSPYGTQYF.

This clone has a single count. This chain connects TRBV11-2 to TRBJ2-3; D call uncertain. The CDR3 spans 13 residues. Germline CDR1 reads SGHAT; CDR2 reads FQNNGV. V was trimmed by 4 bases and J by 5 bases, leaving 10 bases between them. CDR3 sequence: CASSSSRVDTQYF. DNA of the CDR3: TGTGCCAGCAGCTCCTCCCGGGTAGATACGCAGTATTTT.

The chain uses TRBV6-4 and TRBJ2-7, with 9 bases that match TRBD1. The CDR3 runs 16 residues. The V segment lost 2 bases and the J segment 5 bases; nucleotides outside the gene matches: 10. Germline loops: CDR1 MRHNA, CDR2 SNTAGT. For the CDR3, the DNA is TGTGCCAGCAGTGACCTTGACAGGGGGGAAGAGGACGAGCAGTACTTC. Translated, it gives CASSDLDRGEEDEQYF.

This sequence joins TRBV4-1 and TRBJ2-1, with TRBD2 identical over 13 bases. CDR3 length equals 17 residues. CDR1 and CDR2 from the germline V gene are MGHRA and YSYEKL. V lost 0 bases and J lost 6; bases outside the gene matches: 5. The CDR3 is CASSQERGLAGSNEQFF. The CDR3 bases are TGCGCCAGCAGCCAAGAGAGGGGACTAGCGGGAAGCAATGAGCAGTTCTTC.

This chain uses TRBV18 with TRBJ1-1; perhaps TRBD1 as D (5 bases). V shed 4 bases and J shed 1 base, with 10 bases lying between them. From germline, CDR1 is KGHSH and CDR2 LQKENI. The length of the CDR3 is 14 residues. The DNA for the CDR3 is TGTGCCAGCTCACGACCGGGACCGAACACTGAAGCTTTCTTT. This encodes CASSRPGPNTEAFF.